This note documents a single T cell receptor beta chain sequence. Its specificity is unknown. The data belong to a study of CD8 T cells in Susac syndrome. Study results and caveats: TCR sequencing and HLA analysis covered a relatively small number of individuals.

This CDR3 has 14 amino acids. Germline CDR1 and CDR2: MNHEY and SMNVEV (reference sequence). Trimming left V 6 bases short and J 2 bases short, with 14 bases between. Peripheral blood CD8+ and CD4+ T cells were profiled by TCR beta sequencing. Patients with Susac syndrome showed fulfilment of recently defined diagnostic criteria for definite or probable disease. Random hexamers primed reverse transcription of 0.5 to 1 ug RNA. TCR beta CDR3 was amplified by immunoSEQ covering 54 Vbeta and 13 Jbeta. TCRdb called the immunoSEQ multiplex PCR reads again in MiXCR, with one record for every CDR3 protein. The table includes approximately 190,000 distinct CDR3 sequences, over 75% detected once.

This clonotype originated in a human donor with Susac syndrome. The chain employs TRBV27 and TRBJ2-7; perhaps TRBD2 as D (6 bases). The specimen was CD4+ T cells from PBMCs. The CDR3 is CASRGPGLTYEQYF. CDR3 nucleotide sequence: TGTGCCAGCAGGGGACCCGGACTAACCTACGAGCAGTACTTC.